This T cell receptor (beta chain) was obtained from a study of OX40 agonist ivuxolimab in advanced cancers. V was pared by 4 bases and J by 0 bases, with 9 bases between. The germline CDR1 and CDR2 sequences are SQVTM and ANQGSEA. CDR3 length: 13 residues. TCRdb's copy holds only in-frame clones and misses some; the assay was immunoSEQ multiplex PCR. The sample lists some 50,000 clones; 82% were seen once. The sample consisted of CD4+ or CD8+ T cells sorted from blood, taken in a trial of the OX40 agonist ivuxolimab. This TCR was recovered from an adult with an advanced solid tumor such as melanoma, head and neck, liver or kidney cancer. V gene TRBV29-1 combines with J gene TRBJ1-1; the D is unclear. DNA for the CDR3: TGCAGCGTTGGGGCGCATATGAACACTGAAGCTTTCTTT. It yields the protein CSVGAHMNTEAFF.